Listed here is a single T cell receptor (beta chain). The entry originates in a study of cytomegalovirus exposure and HLA in healthy donors. The data were produced by immunoSEQ multiplex PCR, yet TCRdb's version contains in-frame clones alone and is incomplete. The sample lists 100,000 to 150,000 clones; more than 75% were seen once. Material: PBMCs. The origin of this receptor is a woman aged 25 to 39 in good health and CMV-seronegative.

In DNA form, the CDR3 reads TGTGCCAGCTCACCCTCGGACAGGAACACTGAAGCTTTCTTT. This codes for CASSPSDRNTEAFF. The V and J genes are TRBV18 and TRBJ1-1; D is perhaps TRBD1 (6 bases). Trimming removed 3 bases from V and 1 base from J, with 9 bases in between. This CDR3 region has 14 residues. The germline V gene has CDR1 KGHSH and CDR2 LQKENI.